The 15 T cell receptor beta chains listed next were all sequenced from one sample in a study of blood T cell repertoires in COVID-19. The protocol was immunoSEQ multiplex PCR, while the TCRdb copy is restricted to in-frame clones and leaves out a portion. The table records more than 150,000 clones, around nine tenths of them present only once. Sequenced sample: peripheral blood. The receptors originated from a man aged 55 to 70 with COVID-19, enrolled during active disease.

This chain uses TRBV6-6 with TRBJ1-5; D is ambiguous. Germline assignment: CDR1 MNHNY and CDR2 SVGAGI (reference sequence). The CDR3 loop spans 16 amino acids. V lost 5 bases and J lost 4, with 18 bases in between. The CDR3 loop reads CASSNIQAAKNQPQHF. DNA for the CDR3: TGTGCCAGCAGTAATATTCAGGCAGCCAAAAATCAGCCCCAGCATTTT.

The J gene is TRBJ2-2, the V gene TRBV7-3, with TRBD2 matching over 8 bases. Germline loops: CDR1 SGHTA, CDR2 FQGTGA. The CDR3 runs to 17 residues. V lost 2 bases to trimming and J lost 4 bases; unmatched junction nucleotides: 9. In DNA form, the CDR3 reads TGTGCCAGCAGCTTATTACTAGCCAGCGGGAGCACCGGGGAGCTGTTTTTT. Translated: CASSLLLASGSTGELFF.

The chain couples TRBV19 to TRBJ2-2, with D perhaps matching TRBD1 (5 bases). Germline loops: CDR1 LNHDA, CDR2 SQIVND (reference sequence). Trimming stripped 5 bases from V and 0 bases from J, with 13 bases between. The CDR3 length is 16 residues. CDR3 DNA: TGTGCCAGTAGTTCAGGGATATATACGAACACCGGGGAGCTGTTTTTT. Translation: CASSSGIYTNTGELFF.

The chain recombines TRBV2 with TRBJ2-5, with TRBD1 as a possible D gene (5 bases). The CDR3 runs to 12 residues. The V end was cut by 6 bases, the J end by 0 bases, with 5 bases between. The germline V gene has CDR1 SNHLY and CDR2 FYNNEI. The CDR3 DNA reads as TGTGCCAGCAGGGACAACCAAGAGACCCAGTACTTC. Protein: CASRDNQETQYF.

The J gene is TRBJ2-4, the V gene TRBV28; 13 positions match TRBD2. Germline trimming cut 6 bases from V and 7 bases from J; bases unmatched to any gene: 9. CDR1 is MDHEN, CDR2 SYDVKM, per germline. This CDR3 spans 16 amino acids. CDR3 sequence reads: CASSRTSGGSLNIQYF. CDR3 sequence (DNA): TGTGCCAGCAGCCGGACTAGCGGGGGATCTTTGAACATTCAGTACTTC.

V gene TRBV15 combines with J gene TRBJ2-7, with 7 bases lining up with TRBD2. The V and J ends lost 0 bases and 4 bases, in that order; junction bases with no gene match: 15. Looked up from germline, CDR1 is LNHNV and CDR2 is YYDKDF (reference sequence). This CDR3 comprises 18 residues. The CDR3 DNA follows: TGTGCCACCAGCAGAGAAGCGGGGCGTTGGCTCCCCGAATACGAGCAGTACTTC. This encodes CATSREAGRWLPEYEQYF.

This clone was observed a single time. CDR3 sequence reads: CATERDRGRPYEQYF. DNA for the CDR3: TGTGCCACCGAACGGGACAGGGGGCGCCCCTACGAGCAGTACTTC. The gene calls are TRBV10-3 and TRBJ2-7; 12 bases agree with TRBD1. The CDR3 runs to 15 residues. The germline V gene has CDR1 ENHRY and CDR2 SYGVKD. The J segment lost 2 bases and the V segment lost 10 bases, leaving 9 bases of the junction unmatched.

The V gene is TRBV20-1, the J gene TRBJ1-2; D is perhaps TRBD1 (5 bases). V was trimmed by 3 bases and J by 2 bases, leaving 13 bases between them. The CDR3 extends over 14 amino acids. Germline V lookup: CDR1 DFQATT, CDR2 SNEGSKA (reference sequence). The CDR3 reads CSASGTGSNYGYTF. CDR3 coding DNA: TGCAGTGCTAGTGGCACAGGAAGCAACTATGGCTACACCTTC.

A few counts support this clone. The chain uses TRBV5-1 and TRBJ1-1, with 7 positions matching TRBD1. Germline V gene sequence: CDR1 SGHRS, CDR2 YFSETQ. There are 15 residues in the CDR3. Trimming removed 1 base from V and 6 bases from J; junction bases left unmatched: 9. CDR3 bases: TGCGCCAGCAGCTTGAATACAGGGGTGCGTGCTGAAGCTTTCTTT. Encoded protein: CASSLNTGVRAEAFF.

This sequence joins TRBV21-1 and TRBJ2-1; the table calls TRBD1, which could not be checked here. TRBV21-1 is listed as a pseudogene. The CDR3 is 18 residues long. CDR3 nucleotide sequence: TGTGCCAGCAGCTTCCGACAGGGGGCGTTTTGTTTTTGCAATGAGCAGTTCTTC. Protein sequence: CASSFRQGAFCFCNEQFF.

This clone was counted a single time. V and J are TRBV24-1 and TRBJ2-3; the D gene is possibly TRBD1 (5 bases). Germline V gives CDR1 KGHDR, CDR2 SFDVKD. Trimming left V 5 bases short and J 2 bases short, with 13 bases between. The CDR3 contains 15 residues. This CDR3 is CATSVEGANTDTQYF. The CDR3, as DNA: TGTGCCACCAGTGTCGAAGGGGCTAACACAGATACGCAGTATTTT.

In its sample, this clone was seen once. The V gene is TRBV19, the J gene TRBJ2-5; D might be TRBD1 (5 bases). CDR1 and CDR2 (germline): LNHDA, SQIVND (reference sequence). The CDR3 is made up of 14 amino acids. V was pared by 3 bases and J by 7 bases, with 15 bases between. CDR3 DNA sequence: TGTGCCAGTAGTATTTCACAGGTCGTAGGGACCCAGTACTTC. It codes for CASSISQVVGTQYF.

The chain links TRBV18 to TRBJ1-1; D may be TRBD1 (5 bases). V was trimmed by 3 bases and J by 3 bases, leaving 17 bases between them. Germline V gene data show CDR1 as KGHSH and CDR2 as LQKENI. The CDR3 contains 16 residues. CDR3 sequence (DNA): TGTGCCAGCTCACCTCAGGGTTTGAGGTCGGACACTGAAGCTTTCTTT. It yields the protein CASSPQGLRSDTEAFF.

The rearrangement joins TRBV10-3 to TRBJ1-1; 10 nucleotides agree with TRBD1. J gave up 0 bases and V 10 bases, and 2 bases lay outside the gene matches. Germline CDR1 ENHRY, CDR2 SYGVKD. This CDR3 has 13 amino acids. CDR3 sequence (DNA): TGTGCCACCGGGACAGGGGTGAACACTGAAGCTTTCTTT. Its translation is CATGTGVNTEAFF.

The chain is built from TRBV20-1 and TRBJ1-2; no reliable D call. Germline V lookup: CDR1 DFQATT, CDR2 SNEGSKA (reference sequence). The ends were cut back, 7 bases at V and 8 bases at J, with 14 bases in the middle. The CDR3 extends over 11 amino acids. Here the CDR3 DNA reads TGCAGTGTACCGTGGGCGCCGGGCTACACCTTC. Translated, it gives CSVPWAPGYTF.